This TCR beta chain emerged from a study of T cell responses to AZD1222 COVID-19 vaccine (dated by TCRdb to about 2021). Study-level background: AZD1222 recipients whose second dose came at about 4 weeks and those whose second dose came at about 12 weeks were combined into one group, since spike-specific TCR depth and breadth did not differ between the two schedules. Enrollment into the trials was organized by age into subgroups of 18-55, 56-69 and 70-plus years, and those subgroups contained about 160, 30 and 59 TCR-sequenced participants, respectively. A total of 230 to 250 trial participants underwent TCR sequencing, of whom some 200 had received two doses of AZD1222 and around 25 had received two doses of the MenACWY control vaccine.

A note on this clone: It has no known antigen specificity. Base qualities were left out, and no much larger clone turns up one base away.

The intended sense of this specimen's time point label: baseline before first vaccination. Samples from vaccinated people were obtained from the UK trials COV001 and COV002, which included a single-blind randomized controlled phase 2/3 trial of AZD1222 (ChAdOx1 nCoV-19) in healthy adults. For TCRbeta chain sequencing, PBMC samples were collected from trial participants at day 0 and at day 28 after the second dose. Results and caveats for the whole study, not just this receptor: Most participants were white British and females outnumbered males, and the authors suggested that clonal diversity may have been underestimated. Reportedly, close to half of the unique spike-specific TCRs recognized epitopes lying outside the regions that are mutated in the B.1.351 and B.1.1.7 variants. Conclusions about previously exposed vaccinees were limited because only six or seven AZD1222 recipients were SARS-CoV-2 seropositive at baseline. The 56-69-year group was small, and its depth increase did not reach significance, likely because of low power. Because no samples from the day 14 peak response were available, repertoires could be characterized only after the peak T cell response. A significant rise in spike-specific TCR breadth and depth was observed after two AZD1222 doses relative to day 0 and relative to MenACWY recipients. The vaccine-associated CD4 TCRs covered the entire spike protein, and the dominant responses fell in regions 160-218 and 743-854.

The CDR3 regions of human TCRbeta chains were analyzed by immunosequencing. On the study's bioinformatics: Repertoire TCRs were checked for matches against a reference library of SARS-CoV-2-specific TCRs that had been generated using the MIRA antigen-specificity platform. Breadth meant the fraction of unique TCRs that were SARS-CoV-2-associated, whereas depth meant the fraction of total T cells that were SARS-CoV-2-associated. Using the MIRA data, every spike-specific TCR was mapped to the spike region that the TCR reacted to and assigned to either a CD4 or a CD8 class. Log10-transformed breadth and depth values were compared by one-way ANOVA with Sidak's multiple comparisons tests. The source is immuneACCESS, and TCRdb retained only in-frame sequences with V and J called. Part of the clones is not carried over; for the studies checked, unresolved V genes explain less than half of this, and the remainder is unexplained. The V and J calls and clone size come from that table; D and trimming were worked out from the DNA. The sample table lists 150,000 to 200,000 clones, approximately 92% of them with a count of one. In total, the top ten clones hold more than 9% of the sample.

The germline V gene (reference sequence) supplies CDR1 LNHNV and CDR2 YYDKDF. The CDR3 spans 14 residues, from the cysteine through the phenylalanine. The retained sequence is limited to the CDR3, 42 bases, with the frame set at the first base. The junction carries 16 bases between V and J, which are trimmed by 7 bases and 4 bases respectively. The sequencing here drew on peripheral blood, taken on day 0 of AZD1222 vaccination. The TCR originated in an adult in good health. The chain links TRBV15 with TRBJ1-1; no confident D gene assignment can be made. The CDR3 protein: CATTSQGMGTEAFF. The nucleotide sequence is TGTGCCACCACCTCCCAAGGGATGGGCACTGAAGCTTTCTTT.